A selection of T cell receptor beta chains follows, all from one sample in a study of blood T cell repertoires in COVID-19. Assay: immunoSEQ multiplex PCR; the TCRdb copy retains only in-frame clones and omits some. The sample has 380,000 or so clones; 88% are singletons. Sequenced sample: PBMCs or T cells enriched from blood (not recorded which). The receptor set was obtained from a woman in her thirties or forties with acute COVID-19. Both conserved end residues are part of each CDR3. Each record gives: D gene, V gene, clone size, J gene, CDR3 protein, CDR3 DNA. D genes are given only for firm matches. Some rows have no size entry. The others give once, few or many, or a class for an expanded clone.

-	TRBV6-6	-	TRBJ2-1	CASSTQDYNEQFF	TGTGCCAGCAGTACACAGGATTACAATGAGCAGTTCTTC
TRBD1	TRBV6-5	-	TRBJ2-5	CASRGTGFETQYF	TGTGCCAGCAGGGGGACAGGGTTTGAGACCCAGTACTTC
TRBD1	TRBV27	-	TRBJ1-1	CASSLGYRGPRNTEAFF	TGTGCCAGCAGTTTAGGGTACAGGGGGCCTCGGAACACTGAAGCTTTCTTT
-	TRBV30	-	TRBJ1-2	CAWSGGTVGYTF	TGTGCCTGGAGTGGCGGGACTGTTGGCTACACCTTC
-	TRBV2	few	TRBJ1-6	CASSERGQLRSPLHF	TGTGCCAGCAGTGAAAGAGGACAGTTGCGTTCACCCCTCCACTTT
-	TRBV5-1	-	TRBJ2-2	CASSLVRDTGELFF	TGCGCCAGCAGCCTAGTGAGAGACACCGGGGAGCTGTTTTTT
TRBD1	TRBV5-1	few	TRBJ1-5	CASSFASGGGQPQHF	TGCGCCAGCAGCTTTGCTTCAGGGGGCGGGCAGCCCCAGCATTTT
TRBD2	TRBV6-2/TRBV6-3	-	TRBJ2-3	CASSTGTSGMVTDTQYF	TGTGCCAGCAGTACCGGGACTAGCGGGATGGTCACAGATACGCAGTATTTT
-	TRBV5-4	-	TRBJ2-1	CASSLETTGYNEQFF	TGTGCCAGCAGCTTGGAGACTACCGGGTACAATGAGCAGTTCTTC
TRBD1	TRBV24-1	-	TRBJ2-1	CATSDSTGTGLNEQFF	TGTGCCACCAGTGATTCGACCGGGACAGGGTTGAATGAGCAGTTCTTC
TRBD1	TRBV4-1	-	TRBJ1-5	CASSSYLDRNQPQHF	TGCGCCAGCAGCTCTTACTTGGACAGGAATCAGCCCCAGCATTTT
-	TRBV13	-	TRBJ1-2	CASRAGAGYGYTF	TGTGCCAGCAGGGCAGGGGCCGGCTATGGCTACACCTTC
TRBD2	TRBV5-1	-	TRBJ2-2	CASSSGTSLGGTGELFF	TGCGCCAGCAGCTCGGGGACTAGTCTTGGCGGGACCGGGGAGCTGTTTTTT
-	TRBV29-1	-	TRBJ2-6	CSAGVAGANVLTF	TGCAGCGCCGGGGTGGCGGGGGCCAACGTCCTGACTTTC
-	TRBV7-9	-	TRBJ1-2	CASSRLSYYGYTF	TGTGCCAGCAGTCGACTTTCATACTATGGCTACACCTTC
-	TRBV11-2	-	TRBJ1-1	CASSTRPAPNTEAFF	TGTGCCAGCAGCACGCGGCCCGCCCCAAACACTGAAGCTTTCTTT
-	TRBV4-1	-	TRBJ1-2	CASSQGQRTRINYGYTF	TGCGCCAGCAGCCAAGGACAACGAACACGAATAAACTATGGCTACACCTTC
TRBD1	TRBV4-1	-	TRBJ2-1	CASSPTGTGSYEQFF	TGCGCCAGCAGCCCCACCGGGACAGGGTCATATGAGCAGTTCTTC
TRBD1	TRBV4-1	-	TRBJ1-2	CASSLPTGDYGYTF	TGCGCCAGCAGCCTTCCGACAGGGGACTATGGCTACACCTTC
-	TRBV9	once	TRBJ2-6	CASSVAVVPGANVLTF	TGTGCCAGCAGCGTAGCGGTTGTCCCCGGGGCCAACGTCCTGACTTTC
-	TRBV7-9	-	TRBJ1-1	CASSSTVNTEAFF	TGTGCCAGCAGCTCCACAGTGAACACTGAAGCTTTCTTT
TRBD1	TRBV18	-	TRBJ2-3	CASSPIGQGATDTQYF	TGTGCCAGCTCACCAATCGGACAGGGGGCAACAGATACGCAGTATTTT